The 2 T cell receptor beta chains presented below share a single source sample, sequenced in a study of T cells in Graves' hyperthyroidism and ophthalmopathy (dated by TCRdb to about 2019). Library generation was performed with multiplex PCR. Sequencing took place on an Illumina HiSeq 2000. The TCR beta CDR3 regions were amplified from RNA transcripts. A first-round RT-PCR of the TCR CDR3 used the HTBI primer set with the Qiagen OneStep RT-PCR kit. TCRdb trimmed the raw reads at Q25, called clones with MiXCR and kept productive beta chains. Merged by CDR3 protein, the rows form single entries marked with the most common genes and DNA. This sample holds roughly 600,000 distinct CDR3 sequences; roughly 14% were observed only once. Clones ranked in the top ten supply around 12% of the sample. Sequencing was carried out using blood. Receptors originate from a woman between 50 and 59 years old with Graves' ophthalmopathy.

This clonotype was picked up many times. This chain uses TRBV7-6 with TRBJ2-1; no definite D call. With 5 bases removed from V and 7 bases from J, the gap between germline ends came to 15 bases. The CDR3 contains 14 residues. Germline-derived CDR1 and CDR2 are SGHVS and FNYEAQ. In DNA, the CDR3 is TGTGCCAGCAGCATACTGGGGTTCGGGAATGAGCAGTTCTTC. As protein: CASSILGFGNEQFF. Full variable domain (rest looked up from reference TRBV7-6 and TRBJ2-1): GAGVSQSPRYKVTKRGQDVALRCDPISGHVSLYWYRQALGQGPEFLTYFNYEAQQDKSGLPNDRFSAERPEGSISTLTIQRTEQRDSAMYRCASSILGFGNEQFFGPGTRLTVL.

The rearrangement links TRBV10-3 to TRBJ2-3; 11 bases match TRBD2. V was clipped by 11 bases and J by 0 bases; unmatched bases: 4. The germline CDR1 and CDR2 sequences are ENHRY and SYGVKD. The CDR3 totals 14 residues. The CDR3 region has the DNA TGTGCCGCAAGACTAGCGGGAAGCACAGATACGCAGTATTTT. Translated, it gives CAARLAGSTDTQYF.